One sample yielded the 5 T cell receptor beta chains listed below, sequenced in a study of blood T cells in healthy people across ages. Primed by a sample-barcoded 5' primer and a J-beta primer mix, a second PCR proceeded for about 7 to 12 cycles. TCRdb re-analysed the 5' RACE reads in MiXCR, keeping a single row per CDR3 protein. The sample yields about 700,000 distinct CDR3 sequences, roughly 32% seen once. The sample consisted of blood. These receptors came from a woman of 80 years or more in good health.

The CDR3 protein is CASSLEGERNSPLHF. The CDR3, as DNA: TGCGCCAGCAGCTTGGAAGGGGAAAGAAATTCACCCCTCCACTTT. The chain is built from TRBV5-1 and TRBJ1-6; D might be TRBD1 (5 bases). Trimming removed 0 bases at V and 7 bases at J, with 11 bases between. The CDR3 runs 15 residues. The germline V gene has CDR1 SGHRS and CDR2 YFSETQ.

A single count supports this clonotype. The gene calls are TRBV7-9 and TRBJ1-1; D is undetermined. This CDR3 spans 14 amino acids. The V end lost 4 bases, the J end lost 1 base, and 10 bases lay between the germline ends. From germline, CDR1 is SEHNR and CDR2 FQNEAQ (reference sequence). The CDR3, as DNA: TGTGCCAGCAGCTGCCTTTCGGCGAACACTGAAGCTTTCTTT. It yields the protein CASSCLSANTEAFF.

This clonotype appeared a few times. A clone one base away is much larger, so this may be a read error. The V and J genes are TRBV7-9 and TRBJ2-7; possibly TRBD1 or TRBD2 for D (6 bases each). The CDR3 extends over 15 amino acids. CDR1 and CDR2 from the germline V gene are SEHNR and FQNEAQ (reference sequence). Written as DNA, the CDR3 is TGTTCCAGCAGCCCAAGGGGGGCTGAGCCCTACGAGCAGTACTTC. Its translation is CSSSPRGAEPYEQYF.

This chain uses TRBV20-1 with TRBJ1-1, with D possibly TRBD1 on 6 matching bases. V shed 6 bases and J shed 4 bases, with 15 bases lying between them. This CDR3 contains 13 residues. From germline, CDR1 is DFQATT and CDR2 SNEGSKA (reference sequence). The CDR3 DNA is TGCAGTGCCCGCGGGGGGCTTCTCACTGAAGCTTTCTTT. Amino acids: CSARGGLLTEAFF.

The sample holds many counts of this clonotype. The chain couples TRBV12-3 or TRBV12-4 to TRBJ2-7, with a possible D match to TRBD2 (6 bases). V shed 5 bases and J shed 5 bases, with 19 bases lying between them. The CDR3 covers 15 residues. In nucleotides, the CDR3 is TGTGCCAGCAGTAGACTGGGGTCAGGGAGGAACGAGCAGTACTTC. Translating gives CASSRLGSGRNEQYF.